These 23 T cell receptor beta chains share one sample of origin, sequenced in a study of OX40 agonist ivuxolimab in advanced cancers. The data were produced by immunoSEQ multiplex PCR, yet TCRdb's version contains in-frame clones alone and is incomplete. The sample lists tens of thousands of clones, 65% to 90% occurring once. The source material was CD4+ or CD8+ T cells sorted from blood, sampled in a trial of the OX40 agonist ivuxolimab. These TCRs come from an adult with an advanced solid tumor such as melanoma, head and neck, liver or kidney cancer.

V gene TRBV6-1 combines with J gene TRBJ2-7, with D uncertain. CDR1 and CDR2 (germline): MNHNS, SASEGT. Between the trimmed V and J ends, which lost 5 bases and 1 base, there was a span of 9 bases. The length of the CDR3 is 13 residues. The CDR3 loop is CASSSANSYEQYF. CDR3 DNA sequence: TGTGCCAGCAGTAGCGCTAATTCCTACGAGCAGTACTTC.

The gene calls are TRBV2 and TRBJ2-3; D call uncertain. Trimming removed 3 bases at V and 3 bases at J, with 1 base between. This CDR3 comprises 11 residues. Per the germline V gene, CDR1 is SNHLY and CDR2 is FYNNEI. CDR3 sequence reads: CASSETDTQYF. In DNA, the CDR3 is TGTGCCAGCAGTGAGACAGATACGCAGTATTTT.

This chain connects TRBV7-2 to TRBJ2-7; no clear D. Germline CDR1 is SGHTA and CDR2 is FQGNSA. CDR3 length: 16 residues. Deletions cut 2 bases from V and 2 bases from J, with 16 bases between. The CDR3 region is CASSLTLAGYPYEQYF. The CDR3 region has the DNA TGTGCCAGCAGCTTAACGTTGGCAGGCTATCCCTACGAGCAGTACTTC.

The CDR3 reads CASSQGSTGIYEQYF. DNA of the CDR3: TGCGCCAGCAGCCAGGGCTCGACAGGGATCTACGAGCAGTACTTC. The chain links TRBV5-1 to TRBJ2-7; 7 bases agree with TRBD1. The CDR3 sequence is 15 residues long. Germline CDR1 reads SGHRS; CDR2 reads YFSETQ. J lost 3 bases, V lost 4 bases, and 10 bases had no gene match.

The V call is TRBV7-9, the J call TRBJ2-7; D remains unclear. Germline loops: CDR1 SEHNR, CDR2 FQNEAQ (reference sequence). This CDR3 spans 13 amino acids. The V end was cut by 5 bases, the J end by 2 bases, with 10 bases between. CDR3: CASSQPGAYEQYF. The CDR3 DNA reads TGTGCCAGCAGCCAACCGGGTGCCTACGAGCAGTACTTC.

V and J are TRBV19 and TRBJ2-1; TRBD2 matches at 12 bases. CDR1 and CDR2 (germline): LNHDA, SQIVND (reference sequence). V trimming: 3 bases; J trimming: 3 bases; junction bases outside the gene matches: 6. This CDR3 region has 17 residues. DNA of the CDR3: TGTGCCAGTAGTATTGTAGGACTAGCGGGGAGCTACAATGAGCAGTTCTTC. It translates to CASSIVGLAGSYNEQFF.

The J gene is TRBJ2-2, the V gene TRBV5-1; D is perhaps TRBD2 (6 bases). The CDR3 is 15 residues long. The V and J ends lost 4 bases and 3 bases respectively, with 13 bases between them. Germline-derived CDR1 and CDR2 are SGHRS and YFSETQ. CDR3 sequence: CASSLSGGDTGELFF. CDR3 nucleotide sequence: TGCGCCAGCAGCCTTAGCGGAGGGGACACCGGGGAGCTGTTTTTT.

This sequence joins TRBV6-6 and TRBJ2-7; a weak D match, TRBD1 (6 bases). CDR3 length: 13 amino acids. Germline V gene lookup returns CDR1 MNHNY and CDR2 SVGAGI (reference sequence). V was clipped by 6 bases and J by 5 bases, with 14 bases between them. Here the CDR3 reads CASRRTGINEQYF. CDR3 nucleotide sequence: TGTGCCAGCAGAAGAACAGGGATCAACGAGCAGTACTTC.

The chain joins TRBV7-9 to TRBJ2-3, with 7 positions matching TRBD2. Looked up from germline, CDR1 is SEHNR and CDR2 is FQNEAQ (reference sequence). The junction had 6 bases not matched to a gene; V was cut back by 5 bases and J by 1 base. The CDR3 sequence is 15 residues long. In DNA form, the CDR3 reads TGTGCCAGCAGCCCCGGTCGGGGGGGCACAGATACGCAGTATTTT. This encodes CASSPGRGGTDTQYF.

The CDR3 reads CASSVGASGRGETQYF. The CDR3 DNA follows: TGTGCCAGCAGCGTAGGGGCTAGCGGGAGAGGGGAGACCCAGTACTTC. V usage is TRBV9 and J usage is TRBJ2-5, with TRBD2 identical over 10 bases. The germline V gene has CDR1 SGDLS and CDR2 YYNGEE. The CDR3 sequence is 16 residues long. The ends lost 0 bases at V and 5 bases at J; junction bases unmatched: 7.

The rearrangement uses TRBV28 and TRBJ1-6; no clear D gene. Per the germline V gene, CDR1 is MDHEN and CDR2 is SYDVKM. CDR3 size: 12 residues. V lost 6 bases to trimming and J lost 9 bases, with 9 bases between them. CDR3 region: CASRSGISPLHF. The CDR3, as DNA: TGTGCCAGCAGGTCTGGGATTTCACCCCTCCACTTT.

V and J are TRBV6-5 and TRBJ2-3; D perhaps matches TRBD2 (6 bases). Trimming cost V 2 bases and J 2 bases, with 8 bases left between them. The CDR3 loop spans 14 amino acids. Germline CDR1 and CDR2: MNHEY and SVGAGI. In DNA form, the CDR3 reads TGTGCCAGCAGTTACGCGGGGAACACAGATACGCAGTATTTT. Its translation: CASSYAGNTDTQYF.

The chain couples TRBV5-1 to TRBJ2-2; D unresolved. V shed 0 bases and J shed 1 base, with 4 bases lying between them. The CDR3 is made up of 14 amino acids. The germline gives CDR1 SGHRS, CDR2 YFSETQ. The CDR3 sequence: CASSLDGNTGELFF. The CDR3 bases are TGCGCCAGCAGCTTGGATGGGAACACCGGGGAGCTGTTTTTT.

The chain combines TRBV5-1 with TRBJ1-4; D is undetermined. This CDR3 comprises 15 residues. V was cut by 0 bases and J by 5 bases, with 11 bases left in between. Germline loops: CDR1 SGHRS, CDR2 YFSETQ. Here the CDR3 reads CASSLVGLVNEKLFF. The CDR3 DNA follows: TGCGCCAGCAGCTTGGTCGGACTCGTCAATGAAAAACTGTTTTTT. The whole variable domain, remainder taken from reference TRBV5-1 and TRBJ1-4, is KAGVTQTPRYLIKTRGQQVTLSCSPISGHRSVSWYQQTPGQGLQFLFEYFSETQRNKGNFPGRFSGRQFSNSRSEMNVSTLELGDSALYLCASSLVGLVNEKLFFGSGTQLSVL.

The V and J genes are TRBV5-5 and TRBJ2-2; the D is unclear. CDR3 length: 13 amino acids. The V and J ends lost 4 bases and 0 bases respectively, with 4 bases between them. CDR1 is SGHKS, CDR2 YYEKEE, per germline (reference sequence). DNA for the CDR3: TGTGCCAGCAGCCCTCCGAACACCGGGGAGCTGTTTTTT. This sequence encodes CASSPPNTGELFF.

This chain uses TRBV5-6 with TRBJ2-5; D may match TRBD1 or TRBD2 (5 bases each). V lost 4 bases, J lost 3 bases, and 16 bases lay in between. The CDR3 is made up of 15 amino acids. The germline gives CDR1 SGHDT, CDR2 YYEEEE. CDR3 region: CASSPWDGTKETQYF. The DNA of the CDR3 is TGTGCCAGCAGCCCCTGGGACGGAACAAAAGAGACCCAGTACTTC.

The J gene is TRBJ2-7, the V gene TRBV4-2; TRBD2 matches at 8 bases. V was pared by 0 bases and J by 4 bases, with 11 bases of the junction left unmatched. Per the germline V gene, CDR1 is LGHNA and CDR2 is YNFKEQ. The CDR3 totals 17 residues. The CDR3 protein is CASSQELSSGGPYEQYF. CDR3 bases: TGTGCCAGCAGCCAAGAATTGTCAAGCGGGGGACCATACGAGCAGTACTTC.

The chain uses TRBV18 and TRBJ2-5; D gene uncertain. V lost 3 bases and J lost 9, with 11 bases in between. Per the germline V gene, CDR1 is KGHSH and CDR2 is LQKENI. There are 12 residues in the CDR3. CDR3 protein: CASSPSPRAQYF. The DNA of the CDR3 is TGTGCCAGCTCACCCTCCCCAAGGGCCCAGTACTTC.

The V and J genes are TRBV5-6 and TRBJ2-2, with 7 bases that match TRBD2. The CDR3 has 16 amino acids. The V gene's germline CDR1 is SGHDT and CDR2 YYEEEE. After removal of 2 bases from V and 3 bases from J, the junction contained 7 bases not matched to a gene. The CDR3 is CASSFVVGLYTGELFF. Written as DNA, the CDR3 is TGTGCCAGCAGCTTCGTTGTGGGACTATACACCGGGGAGCTGTTTTTT. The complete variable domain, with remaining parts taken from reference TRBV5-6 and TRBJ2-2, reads DAGVTQSPTHLIKTRGQQVTLRCSPKSGHDTVSWYQQALGQGPQFIFQYYEEEERQRGNFPDRFSGHQFPNYSSELNVNALLLGDSALYLCASSFVVGLYTGELFFGEGSRLTVL.

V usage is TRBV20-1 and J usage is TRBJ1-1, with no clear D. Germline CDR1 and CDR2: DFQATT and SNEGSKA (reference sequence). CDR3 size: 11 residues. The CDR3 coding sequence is TGCAGGGGTAGTCAGAACACTGAAGCTTTCTTT. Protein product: CRGSQNTEAFF.

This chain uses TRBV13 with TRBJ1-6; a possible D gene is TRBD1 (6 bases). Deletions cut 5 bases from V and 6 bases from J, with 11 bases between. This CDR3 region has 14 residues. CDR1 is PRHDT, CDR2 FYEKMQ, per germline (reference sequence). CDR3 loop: CASSPGAPNSPLHF. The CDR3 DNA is TGTGCCAGCAGCCCGGGGGCACCTAATTCACCCCTCCACTTT.

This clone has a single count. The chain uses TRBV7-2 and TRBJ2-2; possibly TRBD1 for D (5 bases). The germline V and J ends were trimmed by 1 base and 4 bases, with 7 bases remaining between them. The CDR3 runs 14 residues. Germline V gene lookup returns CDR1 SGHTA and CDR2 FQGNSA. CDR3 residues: CASSLEGRTGELFF. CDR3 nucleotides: TGTGCCAGCAGCTTAGAGGGGCGCACCGGGGAGCTGTTTTTT.

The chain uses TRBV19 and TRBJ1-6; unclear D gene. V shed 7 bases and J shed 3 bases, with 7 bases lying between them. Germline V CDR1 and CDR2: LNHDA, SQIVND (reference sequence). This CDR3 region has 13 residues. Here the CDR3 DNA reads TGTGCCAGTAAGGATATCTATAATTCACCCCTCCACTTT. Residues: CASKDIYNSPLHF.